Shown below are 2 T cell receptor beta chains from a single sample sequenced in a study of cytomegalovirus exposure and HLA in healthy donors. 13 Jbeta primers and 60 Vbeta primers were used for the PCR. Measured with immunoSEQ multiplex PCR; TCRdb has only the in-frame clones, and not every one. The sample consists of more than 150,000 clones, approximately 84% of them appearing once. The sample comprised PBMCs. The source of these receptors is a girl under three years old in good health and CMV-seronegative.

V usage is TRBV11-1 and J usage is TRBJ2-7; TRBD2 aligns across 13 bases. There are 17 residues in the CDR3. Germline V gives CDR1 SGHAT, CDR2 FQDESV (reference sequence). V trimming: 4 bases; J trimming: 6 bases; junction bases outside the gene matches: 12. The CDR3, as DNA: TGTGCCAGCAGCTCCCCCCAAACTAGCGGGAGGGCAGGCGAGCAGTACTTC. Protein product: CASSSPQTSGRAGEQYF.

The gene calls are TRBV9 and TRBJ1-1, with D tentatively TRBD1 (5 bases). The CDR3 spans 13 residues. Germline V gene sequence: CDR1 SGDLS, CDR2 YYNGEE. V lost 2 bases and J lost 5, with 10 bases in between. In DNA, the CDR3 is TGTGCCAGCAGCGTCACAGGAGGGACTGAAGCTTTCTTT. This translates into CASSVTGGTEAFF.